This TCR beta chain came from a study of OX40 agonist ivuxolimab in advanced cancers. Findings of the study overall: In the 0.1-3.0 mg/kg groups, partial responders showed among the lowest expansion. Expanded clones were, on average, more numerous in CD8+ T cells than in CD4+.

A remark on this clone: Its target is not known.

Systemic immunosuppression or a history of autoimmune disease excluded patients. V lost 0 bases and J 0 bases, leaving 6 bases between the germline ends. The CDR3 has 14 amino acids. CDR1 and CDR2 (germline): MNHEY, SMNVEV (reference sequence). Sequenced by immunoSEQ multiplex PCR; TCRdb stores in-frame clones only, minus some. Seen here are 40,000 or so clones, more than 75% observed once, and the top ten hold approximately 16%. The receptor was isolated from an adult with an advanced solid tumor such as melanoma, head and neck, liver or kidney cancer. The chain carries TRBV27 and TRBJ2-7; D unresolved. Sequenced material: CD4+ or CD8+ T cells sorted from blood, taken in a trial of the OX40 agonist ivuxolimab. This CDR3 is CASSLSPNSYEQYF. CDR3 DNA: TGTGCCAGCAGTTTATCGCCAAACTCCTACGAGCAGTACTTC.